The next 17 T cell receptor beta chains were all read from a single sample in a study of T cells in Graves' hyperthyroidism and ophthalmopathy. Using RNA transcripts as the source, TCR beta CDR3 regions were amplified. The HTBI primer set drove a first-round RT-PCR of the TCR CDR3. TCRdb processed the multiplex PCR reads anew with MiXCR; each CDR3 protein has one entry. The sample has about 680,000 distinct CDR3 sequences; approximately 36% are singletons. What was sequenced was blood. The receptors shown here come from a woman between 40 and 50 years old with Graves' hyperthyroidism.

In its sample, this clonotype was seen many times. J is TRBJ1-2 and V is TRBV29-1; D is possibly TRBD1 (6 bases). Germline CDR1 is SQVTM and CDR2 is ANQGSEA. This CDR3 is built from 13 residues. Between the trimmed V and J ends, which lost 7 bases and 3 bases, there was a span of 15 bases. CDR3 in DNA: TGCAGCGCCAAGGGGGGGCTCGACTATGGCTACACCTTC. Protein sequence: CSAKGGLDYGYTF. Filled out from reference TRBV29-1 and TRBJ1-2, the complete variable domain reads SAVISQKPSRDICQRGTSLTIQCQVDSQVTMMFWYRQQPGQSLTLIATANQGSEATYESGFVIDKFPISRPNLTFSTLTVSNMSPEDSSIYLCSAKGGLDYGYTFGSGTRLTVV.

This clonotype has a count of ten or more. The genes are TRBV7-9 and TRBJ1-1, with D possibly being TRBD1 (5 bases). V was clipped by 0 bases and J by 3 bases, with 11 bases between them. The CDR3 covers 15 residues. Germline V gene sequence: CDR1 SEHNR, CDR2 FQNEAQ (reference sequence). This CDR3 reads CASSLAQGSDTEAFF. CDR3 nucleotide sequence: TGTGCCAGCAGCTTAGCGCAGGGATCCGACACTGAAGCTTTCTTT. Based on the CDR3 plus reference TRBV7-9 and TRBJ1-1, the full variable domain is DTGVSQNPRHKITKRGQNVTFRCDPISEHNRLYWYRQTLGQGPEFLTYFQNEAQLEKSRLLSDRFSAERPKGSFSTLEIQRTEQGDSAMYLCASSLAQGSDTEAFFGQGTRLTVV.

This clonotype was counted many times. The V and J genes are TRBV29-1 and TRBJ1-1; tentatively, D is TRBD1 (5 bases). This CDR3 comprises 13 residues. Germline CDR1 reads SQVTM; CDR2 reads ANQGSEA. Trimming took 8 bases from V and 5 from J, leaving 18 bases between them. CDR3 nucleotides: TGCAGCTCTAGCGGGGGGGTAAGGACTGAAGCTTTCTTT. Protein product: CSSSGGVRTEAFF.

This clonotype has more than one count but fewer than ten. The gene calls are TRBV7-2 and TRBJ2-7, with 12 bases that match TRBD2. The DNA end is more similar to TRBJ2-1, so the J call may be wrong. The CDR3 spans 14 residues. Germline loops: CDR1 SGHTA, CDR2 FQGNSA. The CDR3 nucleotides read TGTGCCAGCAGCCGGACTAGCGGGGCCAATGAGCAGTTCTTC. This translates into CASSRTSGANEQFF.

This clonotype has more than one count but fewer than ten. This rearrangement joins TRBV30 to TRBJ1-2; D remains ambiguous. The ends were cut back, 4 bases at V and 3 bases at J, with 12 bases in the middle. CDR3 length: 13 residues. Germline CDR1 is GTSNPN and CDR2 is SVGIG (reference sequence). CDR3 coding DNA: TGTGCCTGGACGGAGTGGGCACACTATGGCTACACCTTC. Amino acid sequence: CAWTEWAHYGYTF. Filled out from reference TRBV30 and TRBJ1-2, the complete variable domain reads SQTIHQWPATLVQPVGSPLSLECTVEGTSNPNLYWYRQAAGRGLQLLFYSVGIGQISSEVPQNLSASRPQDRQFILSSKKLLLSDSGFYLCAWTEWAHYGYTFGSGTRLTVV.

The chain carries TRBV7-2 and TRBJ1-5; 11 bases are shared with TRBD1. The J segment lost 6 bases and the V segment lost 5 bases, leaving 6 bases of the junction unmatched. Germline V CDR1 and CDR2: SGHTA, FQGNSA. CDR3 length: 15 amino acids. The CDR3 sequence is CASSQPGQGVQPQHF. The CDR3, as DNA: TGTGCCAGCAGCCAACCGGGACAGGGGGTTCAGCCCCAGCATTTT. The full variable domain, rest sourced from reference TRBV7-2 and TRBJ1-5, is GAGVSQSPSNKVTEKGKDVELRCDPISGHTALYWYRQSLGQGLEFLIYFQGNSAPDKSGLPSDRFSAERTGGSVSTLTIQRTQQEDSAVYLCASSQPGQGVQPQHFGDGTRLSIL.

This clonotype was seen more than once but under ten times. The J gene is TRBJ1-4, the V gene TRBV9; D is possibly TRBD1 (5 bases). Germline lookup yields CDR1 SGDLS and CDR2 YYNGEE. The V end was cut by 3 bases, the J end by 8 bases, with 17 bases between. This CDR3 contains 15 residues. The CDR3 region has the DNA TGTGCCAGCAGCGGGGGGGACGGCAGCAAGGAAAAACTGTTTTTT. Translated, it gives CASSGGDGSKEKLFF.

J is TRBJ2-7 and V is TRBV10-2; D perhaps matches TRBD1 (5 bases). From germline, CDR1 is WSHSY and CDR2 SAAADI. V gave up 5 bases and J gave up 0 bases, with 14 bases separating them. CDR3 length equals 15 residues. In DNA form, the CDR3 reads TGCGCCAGCAGTCCCTTGACAGCCTACTCCTACGAGCAGTACTTC. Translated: CASSPLTAYSYEQYF.

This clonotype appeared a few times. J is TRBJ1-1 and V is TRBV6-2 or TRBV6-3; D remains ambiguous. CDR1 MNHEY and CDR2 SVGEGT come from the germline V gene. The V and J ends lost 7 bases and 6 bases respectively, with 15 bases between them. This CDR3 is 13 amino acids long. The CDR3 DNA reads TGTGCCAGCATCGTAGGGATAAACGCTGAAGCTTTCTTT. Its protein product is CASIVGINAEAFF.

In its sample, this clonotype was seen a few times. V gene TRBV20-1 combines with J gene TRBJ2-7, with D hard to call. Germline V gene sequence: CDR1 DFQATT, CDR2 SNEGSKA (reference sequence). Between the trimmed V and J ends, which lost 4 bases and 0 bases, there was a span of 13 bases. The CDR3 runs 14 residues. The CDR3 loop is CSATAQESSYEQYF. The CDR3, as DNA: TGCAGTGCTACAGCCCAGGAGAGCTCCTACGAGCAGTACTTC.

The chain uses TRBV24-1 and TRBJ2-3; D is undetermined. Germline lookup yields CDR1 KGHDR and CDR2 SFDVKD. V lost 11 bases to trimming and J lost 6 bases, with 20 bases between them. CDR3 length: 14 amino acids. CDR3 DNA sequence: TGTGCCAGCAAGCTGACGCGAGCGCAGGATACGCAGTATTTT. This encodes CASKLTRAQDTQYF.

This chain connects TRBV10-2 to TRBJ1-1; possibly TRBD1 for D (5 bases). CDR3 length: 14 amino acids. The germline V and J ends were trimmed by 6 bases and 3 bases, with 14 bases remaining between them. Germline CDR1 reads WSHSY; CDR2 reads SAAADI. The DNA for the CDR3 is TGCGCCAGCAGGGCCAGGGCAGGTTACACTGAAGCTTTCTTT. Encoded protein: CASRARAGYTEAFF.

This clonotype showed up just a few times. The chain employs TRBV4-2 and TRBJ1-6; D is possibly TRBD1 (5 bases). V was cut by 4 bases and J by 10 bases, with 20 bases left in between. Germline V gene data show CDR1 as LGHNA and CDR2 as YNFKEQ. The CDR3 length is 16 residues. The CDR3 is CASSPPGPLNLSPLHF. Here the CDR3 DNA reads TGTGCCAGCAGCCCCCCGGGACCGCTAAATTTATCACCCCTCCACTTT.

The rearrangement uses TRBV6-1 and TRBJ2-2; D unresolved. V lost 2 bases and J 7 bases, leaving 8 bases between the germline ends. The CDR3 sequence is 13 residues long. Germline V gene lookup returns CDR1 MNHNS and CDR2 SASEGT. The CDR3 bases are TGTGCCAGCAGTGAAATGACCGACGGGGAGCTGTTTTTT. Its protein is CASSEMTDGELFF.

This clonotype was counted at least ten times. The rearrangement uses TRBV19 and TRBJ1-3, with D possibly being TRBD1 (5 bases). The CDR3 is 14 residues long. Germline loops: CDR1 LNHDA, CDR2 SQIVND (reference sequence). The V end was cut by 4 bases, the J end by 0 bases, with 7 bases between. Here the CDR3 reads CASSRGYSGNTIYF. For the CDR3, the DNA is TGTGCCAGTAGTAGGGGGTACTCTGGAAACACCATATATTTT. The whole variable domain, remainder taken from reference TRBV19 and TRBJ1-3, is DGGITQSPKYLFRKEGQNVTLSCEQNLNHDAMYWYRQDPGQGLRLIYYSQIVNDFQKGDIAEGYSVSREKKESFPLTVTSAQKNPTAFYLCASSRGYSGNTIYFGEGSWLTVV.

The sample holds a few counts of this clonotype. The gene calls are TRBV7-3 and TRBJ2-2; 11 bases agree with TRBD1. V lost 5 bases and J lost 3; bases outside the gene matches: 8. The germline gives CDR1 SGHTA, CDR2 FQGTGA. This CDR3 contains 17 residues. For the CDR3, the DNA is TGTGCCAGCAGCAAAACCGCGGGACAGGGGGACACCGGGGAGCTGTTTTTT. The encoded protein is CASSKTAGQGDTGELFF.

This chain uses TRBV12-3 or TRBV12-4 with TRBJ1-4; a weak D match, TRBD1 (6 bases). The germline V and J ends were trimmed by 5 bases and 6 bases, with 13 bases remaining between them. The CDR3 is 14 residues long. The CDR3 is CASSPQGGDEKLFF. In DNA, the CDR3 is TGTGCCAGCAGTCCACAGGGAGGGGATGAAAAACTGTTTTTT.